Listed below are T cell receptor beta chains from one sample, sequenced in a study of siplizumab effects on memory and regulatory T cells. The data were produced by immunoSEQ multiplex PCR, yet TCRdb's version contains in-frame clones alone and is incomplete. This table holds over 45,000 clones, just over 95% found once. Sequences were obtained from naive CD8+ T cells sorted from blood. These receptors all come from a human donor in good health. Both conserved end residues are part of each CDR3. The D gene is left open where the match is weak. Size is stated for part of the rows, as once, few or many counts, or as a class when the clone is expanded.

v_call	cdr3_length	d_call	j_call	clone_size	cdr3_aa	cdr3_nt
TRBV11-2	14	NA	TRBJ2-7	once	CASSFGGNSYEQYF	TGTGCCAGCAGCTTCGGCGGTAACTCCTACGAGCAGTACTTC
TRBV7-9	12	NA	TRBJ2-7	NA	CASSSGVYEQYF	TGTGCCAGCAGCTCCGGGGTCTACGAGCAGTACTTC
TRBV7-9	13	TRBD2	TRBJ2-1	NA	CASSAWEGNEQFF	TGTGCCAGCAGCGCATGGGAGGGGAATGAGCAGTTCTTC
TRBV5-8	17	NA	TRBJ2-6	NA	CASSGRDIFSGANVLTF	TGTGCCAGCAGCGGCCGGGACATCTTCTCTGGGGCCAACGTCCTGACTTTC
TRBV30	14	NA	TRBJ2-7	NA	CAWSVIARQDEQYF	TGTGCCTGGAGTGTAATAGCCAGACAAGACGAGCAGTACTTC
TRBV9	15	TRBD1	TRBJ2-2	few	CASRDRDRDAGELFF	TGTGCCAGCAGGGACCGGGACAGGGACGCCGGGGAGCTGTTTTTT
TRBV6-4	14	NA	TRBJ1-1	NA	CASKTGPTGTEAFF	TGTGCCAGCAAGACAGGCCCAACGGGCACTGAAGCTTTCTTT
TRBV30	12	TRBD1	TRBJ2-7	NA	CAWSDRTYEQYF	TGTGCCTGGTCGGACAGGACCTACGAGCAGTACTTC
TRBV29-1	14	NA	TRBJ2-2	once	CSVDGATNTGELFF	TGCAGCGTTGACGGAGCGACGAACACCGGGGAGCTGTTTTTT
TRBV7-3	15	TRBD2	TRBJ2-1	NA	CASSSLSGGPGEQFF	TGTGCCAGCAGCTCCCTATCGGGAGGGCCGGGTGAGCAGTTCTTC
TRBV10-1	18	NA	TRBJ2-3	NA	CASSVALEDRGSTDTQYF	TGCGCCAGCAGTGTGGCCCTAGAGGACCGTGGAAGCACAGATACGCAGTATTTT
TRBV5-1	15	NA	TRBJ2-7	NA	CASSLADTRRDEQYF	TGCGCCAGCAGCTTGGCTGACACCAGACGGGACGAGCAGTACTTC
TRBV28	14	TRBD1	TRBJ2-7	NA	CASRRGQGDYEQYF	TGTGCCAGCAGGCGCGGACAGGGGGATTACGAGCAGTACTTC
TRBV7-9	16	TRBD1	TRBJ2-1	NA	CASSSLLGQLYNEQFF	TGTGCCAGCAGCTCGTTATTGGGACAGCTCTACAATGAGCAGTTCTTC
TRBV4-1	14	NA	TRBJ1-5	NA	CASSQRDWDQPQHF	TGCGCCAGCAGCCAGAGGGACTGGGATCAGCCCCAGCATTTT
TRBV5-1	12	NA	TRBJ2-7	NA	CASSLEVHEQYF	TGCGCCAGCAGCTTGGAGGTCCACGAGCAGTACTTC
TRBV27	15	NA	TRBJ2-3	NA	CASTSGSGMTDTQYF	TGTGCCAGCACGTCCGGGAGTGGTATGACAGATACGCAGTATTTT
TRBV29-1	12	NA	TRBJ1-2	NA	CSVESQGYGYTF	TGCAGCGTTGAAAGCCAGGGGTATGGCTACACCTTC
TRBV19	14	TRBD1	TRBJ1-1	NA	CASSRTGGRTEAFF	TGTGCCAGTAGTAGGACAGGGGGGAGAACTGAAGCTTTCTTT
TRBV29-1	14	TRBD2	TRBJ2-1	NA	CSIEGLAGENEQFF	TGCAGCATCGAAGGACTAGCGGGAGAAAATGAGCAGTTCTTC
TRBV13	11	NA	TRBJ2-5	NA	CASAGRETQYF	TGTGCCAGCGCAGGGCGAGAGACCCAGTACTTC
TRBV19	15	TRBD1	TRBJ2-7	NA	CASSPQTGGRNEQYF	TGTGCCAGTAGTCCTCAGACAGGGGGCAGGAACGAGCAGTACTTC
TRBV27	14	NA	TRBJ1-4	NA	CASSLQQGNEKLFF	TGTGCCAGCAGTTTACAACAGGGTAATGAAAAACTGTTTTTT
TRBV28	17	NA	TRBJ1-6	once	CASRLFTDPNFNSPLHF	TGTGCCAGCAGACTGTTCACCGACCCAAACTTTAATTCACCCCTCCACTTT
TRBV30	14	TRBD2	TRBJ2-2	once	CAWSWDYYTGELFF	TGTGCCTGGAGTTGGGACTACTACACCGGGGAGCTGTTTTTT
TRBV7-6	13	NA	TRBJ2-2	NA	CASSGLRTGELVF	TGTGCCAGCTCAGGTCTTCGCACCGGGGAGCTGGTTTTT
TRBV5-6	14	NA	TRBJ2-5	NA	CASSLGDLEETQYF	TGTGCCAGCAGCTTGGGAGATCTGGAGGAGACCCAGTACTTC
TRBV30	14	TRBD1	TRBJ2-2	NA	CAWGQGEATGELFF	TGTGCCTGGGGACAGGGGGAGGCCACCGGGGAGCTGTTTTTT
TRBV27	16	NA	TRBJ1-1	once	CASSNGEGIFVTEAFF	TGTGCCAGCAGTAACGGGGAAGGGATTTTTGTCACTGAAGCTTTCTTT
TRBV4-2	14	NA	TRBJ2-1	NA	CASSQVGSLGEQFF	TGTGCCAGCAGCCAAGTAGGAAGTTTGGGTGAGCAGTTCTTC
TRBV5-6	18	TRBD2	TRBJ2-2	NA	CASSLRTSDEWGTGELFF	TGTGCCAGCAGCTTGAGGACTAGCGATGAGTGGGGCACCGGGGAGCTGTTTTTT
TRBV6-6	13	NA	TRBJ1-2	NA	CASSYSIQNGYTF	TGTGCCAGCAGTTACTCGATTCAGAATGGCTACACCTTC
TRBV29-1	14	NA	TRBJ2-1	once	CSVDWTRETNEQFF	TGCAGCGTTGATTGGACAAGAGAGACCAATGAGCAGTTCTTC